The text below deals with one T cell receptor (beta chain). What it binds is not known. CD45RO-negative, CCR7-selected cells formed the naive CD8 fraction, which excluded terminally differentiated effector memory CD45RA+ cells. None of the donors, who were healthy HIV-negative adults, had recently had acute infections or vaccinations. The data were produced by immunoSEQ multiplex PCR, yet TCRdb's version contains in-frame clones alone and is incomplete. The data contain around 2,100,000 clones, approximately 94% of them seen just once; the ten biggest clones take up 1.2%. The CDR3 length is 15 residues. Germline V CDR1 and CDR2: MDHEN, SYDVKM. Trimming left V 6 bases short and J 2 bases short, with 14 bases between. This record comes from a study of shared clonotypes between healthy human individuals. Study results and limitations: Clonotypes which were not shared had lower generation probabilities than clonotypes that all four donors shared. Represented diversity, genetic and exposure-history alike, was limited by few donors.

J is TRBJ1-5 and V is TRBV28, with D possibly TRBD1 on 5 matching bases. The TCR comes from a man aged 18 to 29 in good health. Sequences were obtained from naive CD8+ T cells sorted from blood. The CDR3 DNA reads TGTGCCAGCAGACCCGGGTGGGGGGGCAATCAGCCCCAGCATTTT. It is translated as CASRPGWGGNQPQHF.